This TCR beta chain originates from a study of T cells in Graves' hyperthyroidism and ophthalmopathy. Study conclusions and caveats: Ophthalmopathy got predicted by the model a median 6.5 months before its onset.

Per the germline V gene, CDR1 is SGDLS and CDR2 is YYNGEE. V was clipped by 5 bases and J by 7 bases; unmatched bases: 8. The CDR3 loop spans 14 amino acids. There were TCR beta CDR3 regions amplified from RNA transcripts. TCR CDR3 underwent first-round RT-PCR with the HTBI primer set. TCRdb called the multiplex PCR reads again in MiXCR, with one record for every CDR3 protein. The sample shows hundreds of thousands of distinct CDR3 sequences, about 19% of them seen only once. Patients affected by ophthalmopathy presented a Clinical Activity Score of at least 3, a NOSPECS grade of at least 4, and disease duration below 3 months. This clonotype appeared a few times. Its antigen is not identified.

V is TRBV9 and J is TRBJ2-7; 11 bases are shared with TRBD1. The receptor was derived from a middle-aged man with Graves' ophthalmopathy. Sequenced: blood. The CDR3, as DNA: TGTGCCAGCAGAGGGACAGGGGGTAGTGAGGAGCAGTACTTC. Translation: CASRGTGGSEEQYF.